This T cell receptor beta chain was recorded in a study of blood T cells in healthy people across ages. Whole-study results and caveats: With age, beta diversity per million T cells declined roughly linearly, significantly by around 43.

This clonotype occurred many times. Its antigen is unknown. CDR1 is LGHDT and CDR2 is YNNKEL in the germline V gene (reference sequence). CDR3 length: 15 residues. Trimming pared 1 base from V and 0 bases from J, leaving 10 bases between. With a J-beta primer mix and a sample-barcoded 5' primer, a second PCR ran about 7 to 12 cycles. The template-switch adaptor, which had 12 random nucleotides, put a tag on each cDNA molecule. Each sample provided no less than 3 million CDR3-containing paired-end reads. TCRdb reprocessed the 5' RACE reads via MiXCR and lists one record per CDR3 protein. The sample consists of about 1.6 million distinct CDR3 sequences, roughly 32% of them appearing once. Each donor gave around 9.6 milliliters of peripheral blood.

The sequencing input was blood. V gene TRBV3-1 combines with J gene TRBJ2-7; D is unresolved. The sequence came from a young woman in good health. CDR3 region: CASSQGAGPSYEQYF. The DNA of the CDR3 is TGTGCCAGCAGCCAAGGGGCAGGCCCCTCCTACGAGCAGTACTTC.